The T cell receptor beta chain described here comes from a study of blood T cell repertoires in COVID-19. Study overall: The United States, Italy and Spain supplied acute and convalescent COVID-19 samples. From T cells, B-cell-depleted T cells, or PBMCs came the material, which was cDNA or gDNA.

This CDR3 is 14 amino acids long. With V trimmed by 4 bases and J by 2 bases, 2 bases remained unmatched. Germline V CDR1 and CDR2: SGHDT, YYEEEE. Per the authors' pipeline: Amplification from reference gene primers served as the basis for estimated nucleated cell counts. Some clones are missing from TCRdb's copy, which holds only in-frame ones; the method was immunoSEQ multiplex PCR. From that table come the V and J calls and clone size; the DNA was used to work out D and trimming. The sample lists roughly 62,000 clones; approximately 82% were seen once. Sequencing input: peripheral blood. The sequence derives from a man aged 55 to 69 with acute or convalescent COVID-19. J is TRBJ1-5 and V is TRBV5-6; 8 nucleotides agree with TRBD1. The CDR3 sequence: CASSVDRGNQPQHF. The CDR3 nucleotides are TGTGCCAGCAGCGTGGACAGGGGCAATCAGCCCCAGCATTTT.